This entry is about one TCR beta chain. The antigen is not known. This sample stems from a study of shared clonotypes between healthy human individuals. General study findings and limits: Large sequencing depth failed to make sorted-subset sequencing complete, rarefaction showed. An effect of sequencing depth on clonotype sharing among donors was expected.

At the deep level, the assay was run. TCRdb keeps only in-frame clones here, not all; method: immunoSEQ multiplex PCR. The sample records about 2,500,000 clones, around nine tenths being singletons. Germline values: CDR1 SGHAT, CDR2 FQDESV (reference sequence). The CDR3 loop spans 15 amino acids. V gave up 2 bases and J gave up 9 bases, with 14 bases separating them. Sequencing was performed on naive CD4+ T cells sorted from blood. Subset: CD45RA+ positively selected. The chain couples TRBV11-1 to TRBJ1-6, with no clear D. This clonotype was obtained from a man younger than 30 in good health. CDR3 loop: CASSLRTPGGSPLHF. The CDR3 DNA reads as TGTGCCAGCAGCTTACGTACGCCAGGTGGTTCACCCCTCCACTTT.